Listed below are T cell receptor beta chains from one sample, sequenced in a study of graft-versus-host responses after intestinal transplantation. Sequenced by immunoSEQ multiplex PCR; TCRdb stores in-frame clones only, minus some. The profile shows some 31,000 clones, 90% to 95% of them singletons. The source was PBMCs, collected about 65 days after intestinal transplant. These receptor sequences come from a human patient who received an intestinal transplant, so some T cells may come from the graft donor. The CDR3 runs from the conserved cysteine through the conserved F or W. The D gene is left open where the match is weak. The size field is filled for only some rows; it gives once, few, many or a size class.

V gene: TRBV4-1; J gene: TRBJ2-5; clone size: .; D gene: .; CDR3 DNA: TGCGCCAGCAGCCAGTGGGGGAAAGAGACCCAGTACTTC; CDR3 protein: CASSQWGKETQYF
V gene: TRBV6-1; J gene: TRBJ2-1; clone size: .; D gene: TRBD1; CDR3 DNA: TGTGCCAGTAAGGCAGGGGGCTACAATGAGCAGTTCTTC; CDR3 protein: CASKAGGYNEQFF
V gene: TRBV7-9; J gene: TRBJ2-7; clone size: .; D gene: TRBD2; CDR3 DNA: TGTGCCAGCAGCTTAGGACTAGCGGACTACGAGCAGTACTTC; CDR3 protein: CASSLGLADYEQYF
V gene: TRBV15; J gene: TRBJ2-1; clone size: .; D gene: .; CDR3 DNA: TGTGCCACCAGCGGACGTGGCAAGTTAAGCTCCTACAATGAGCAGTTCTTC; CDR3 protein: CATSGRGKLSSYNEQFF
V gene: TRBV7-8; J gene: TRBJ1-5; clone size: .; D gene: .; CDR3 DNA: TGTGCCAGCAGCTTGGTTCCCCAGGGGCAGCCCCAGCATTTT; CDR3 protein: CASSLVPQGQPQHF
V gene: TRBV5-1; J gene: TRBJ2-3; clone size: .; D gene: .; CDR3 DNA: TGCGCCAGCAGCATACGACCTAAACGATCCACAGATACGCAGTATTTT; CDR3 protein: CASSIRPKRSTDTQYF
V gene: TRBV2; J gene: TRBJ2-4; clone size: .; D gene: TRBD2; CDR3 DNA: TGTGCCAGCAGTGACGGACTAGCGGGGGGCATTCAGTACTTC; CDR3 protein: CASSDGLAGGIQYF
V gene: TRBV7-9; J gene: TRBJ2-3; clone size: .; D gene: .; CDR3 DNA: TGTGCCAGCAGCCCATATGGGGGAGCCACAGATACGCAGTATTTT; CDR3 protein: CASSPYGGATDTQYF
V gene: TRBV7-9; J gene: TRBJ1-2; clone size: .; D gene: .; CDR3 DNA: TGTGCCAGCAGCTCGGGACTCTGGCGTTATGGCTACACCTTC; CDR3 protein: CASSSGLWRYGYTF
V gene: TRBV27; J gene: TRBJ2-5; clone size: .; D gene: TRBD1; CDR3 DNA: TGTGCCAGCAGTCTCCAGACAGGGGAAGAGACCCAGTACTTC; CDR3 protein: CASSLQTGEETQYF
V gene: TRBV4-2; J gene: TRBJ1-1; clone size: .; D gene: TRBD1; CDR3 DNA: TGTGCCAGCAGCCAAGATACACACAGGGGGAGGACTGAAGCTTTCTTT; CDR3 protein: CASSQDTHRGRTEAFF
V gene: TRBV6-5; J gene: TRBJ1-4; clone size: .; D gene: .; CDR3 DNA: TGTGCCAGCAGTTCCACAGGGTTGTCAACTAATGAAAAACTGTTTTTT; CDR3 protein: CASSSTGLSTNEKLFF
V gene: TRBV2; J gene: TRBJ1-2; clone size: .; D gene: .; CDR3 DNA: TGTGCCAGCAGAGAGGGACGGATGTACTATGGCTACACCTTC; CDR3 protein: CASREGRMYYGYTF
V gene: TRBV2; J gene: TRBJ2-7; clone size: once; D gene: TRBD2; CDR3 DNA: TGTGCCAGCAGTGAATCACTAGCGGGAAACTACGAGCAGTACTTC; CDR3 protein: CASSESLAGNYEQYF
V gene: TRBV10-2; J gene: TRBJ2-2; clone size: .; D gene: .; CDR3 DNA: TGCGCCAGCAGTCCTCGGTCCAAGGGGATCGGGGAGCTGTTTTTT; CDR3 protein: CASSPRSKGIGELFF
V gene: TRBV19; J gene: TRBJ1-5; clone size: .; D gene: .; CDR3 DNA: TGTGCCAGTAGTATGAGTACAGGGCTCGGAAATCAGCCCCAGCATTTT; CDR3 protein: CASSMSTGLGNQPQHF
V gene: TRBV7-8; J gene: TRBJ1-3; clone size: .; D gene: .; CDR3 DNA: TGTGCCAGCAGCCCCCCGGCCGCTGGAAACACCATATATTTT; CDR3 protein: CASSPPAAGNTIYF
V gene: TRBV11-2; J gene: TRBJ2-3; clone size: .; D gene: TRBD1; CDR3 DNA: TGTGCCAGCAGCCTATGGACGGGACAGAACACAGATACGCAGTATTTT; CDR3 protein: CASSLWTGQNTDTQYF
V gene: TRBV11-3; J gene: TRBJ1-1; clone size: .; D gene: TRBD1; CDR3 DNA: TGTGCCAGCAGCTTAGCGGGGACAGGGCGCACTGAAGCTTTCTTT; CDR3 protein: CASSLAGTGRTEAFF
V gene: TRBV7-9; J gene: TRBJ2-5; clone size: .; D gene: TRBD2; CDR3 DNA: TGTGCCAGCAGCTCCAACTCCGCTAGCGGACCGCAAGAGACCCAGTACTTC; CDR3 protein: CASSSNSASGPQETQYF
V gene: TRBV29-1; J gene: TRBJ2-1; clone size: .; D gene: TRBD2; CDR3 DNA: TGCAGCGCTACTAGCGGTGGCTACAATGAGCAGTTCTTC; CDR3 protein: CSATSGGYNEQFF
V gene: TRBV19; J gene: TRBJ1-2; clone size: .; D gene: TRBD1; CDR3 DNA: TGTGCCAGTAGCCGGGACAGGTTTTATGGCTACACCTTC; CDR3 protein: CASSRDRFYGYTF
V gene: TRBV29-1; J gene: TRBJ2-1; clone size: .; D gene: TRBD2; CDR3 DNA: TGCAGCGTTGAGGGCCTAGCGGGAGCCTCGAGCTCCTACAATGAGCAGTTCTTC; CDR3 protein: CSVEGLAGASSSYNEQFF
V gene: TRBV27; J gene: TRBJ1-3; clone size: few; D gene: .; CDR3 DNA: TGTGCCAGCAGTTTATATGCCCCCGTGGCAGGACGCTCTGGAAACACCATATATTTT; CDR3 protein: CASSLYAPVAGRSGNTIYF
V gene: TRBV5-5; J gene: TRBJ1-1; clone size: .; D gene: .; CDR3 DNA: TGTGCCAGCAGCTTGACAGAGAACACTGAAGCTTTCTTT; CDR3 protein: CASSLTENTEAFF
V gene: TRBV5-5; J gene: TRBJ2-3; clone size: .; D gene: TRBD1; CDR3 DNA: TGTGCCAGCAGCCCGTGGGGACAGGCCGACGCAGATACGCAGTATTTT; CDR3 protein: CASSPWGQADADTQYF